Following are 26 T cell receptor beta chains from one sample sequenced in a study of T-cell reconstitution after alpha-beta-depleted transplantation in children. Preparing the TCRbeta library involved the use of unique molecular identifiers. A single record per CDR3 protein comes from TCRdb applying MiXCR to the PCR reads. The sample contains under 350,000 distinct CDR3 sequences, around 9.6% of which appear only once. Source: PBMCs from the stem cell graft donor, taken from the stem cell graft. Receptor source: a human donor who donated a stem cell graft to a child with SCID.

This clonotype occurred a few times. CDR3 protein: CASSREGNTQYF. The DNA of the CDR3 is TGTGCCAGCAGTCGAGAGGGAAATACGCAGTATTTT. V is TRBV7-3 and J is TRBJ2-3, with D tentatively TRBD2 (5 bases). V gave up 6 bases and J gave up 7 bases, with 11 bases separating them. Per germline, CDR1 SGHTA and CDR2 FQGTGA. The CDR3 totals 12 residues.

This clonotype showed up just a few times. The rearrangement joins TRBV6-5 to TRBJ2-7; TRBD1 agrees at 8 bases. The CDR3 is made up of 12 amino acids. Germline V gives CDR1 MNHEY, CDR2 SVGAGI. Losses at the gene ends were 9 bases for V and 7 bases for J; bases not matched to a gene: 8. The CDR3 nucleotides are TGTGCCAGGACAGGGGTCTTACGGGAGCAGTACTTC. Amino acid sequence: CARTGVLREQYF.

The J gene is TRBJ2-5, the V gene TRBV6-2 or TRBV6-3; no clear D gene. Germline CDR1 reads MNHEY; CDR2 reads SVGEGT. The CDR3 runs to 14 residues. Trimming took off 2 bases at V and 5 bases at J, with 12 bases between the two ends. The CDR3, as DNA: TGTGCCAGCAGTTACCGTATCGCAGAGGAGACCCAGTACTTC. Translation gives CASSYRIAEETQYF.

This clonotype was recorded at least ten times. The gene calls are TRBV7-9 and TRBJ2-2; perhaps TRBD1 as D (5 bases). The germline V gene has CDR1 SEHNR and CDR2 FQNEAQ (reference sequence). The CDR3 contains 17 residues. Trimming shortened V by 5 bases and J by 1 base, and 17 bases separated the two germline ends. The CDR3 sequence is CASSPDSNPRNTGELFF. Here the CDR3 DNA reads TGTGCCAGCAGCCCCGACAGTAACCCCCGGAACACCGGGGAGCTGTTTTTT.

This clonotype was detected many times. The rearrangement links TRBV10-3 to TRBJ2-2, with TRBD1 identical over 11 bases. The V and J ends lost 0 bases and 1 base, in that order; junction bases with no gene match: 7. Germline values: CDR1 ENHRY, CDR2 SYGVKD. The CDR3 is made up of 19 amino acids. The chain's CDR3 is CAISESEDRGLRNTGELFF. CDR3 nucleotides: TGTGCCATCAGTGAGTCGGAGGACAGGGGGCTCAGGAACACCGGGGAGCTGTTTTTT.

A remark on this clonotype: A much larger clone differs from this one at a single base, so this may be a read error. This rearrangement joins TRBV29-1 to TRBJ2-2, with D perhaps TRBD2 (5 bases). Germline V gene data show CDR1 as SQVTM and CDR2 as ANQGSEA. This CDR3 spans 11 amino acids. The DNA of the CDR3 is TGCAGCGTTGAACGTGGTGGGGAGATGTTTTTT. This encodes CSVERGGEMFF.

The rearrangement joins TRBV4-1 to TRBJ2-7; unclear D gene. This CDR3 spans 17 amino acids. Germline CDR1 and CDR2: MGHRA and YSYEKL. Trimming took off 0 bases at V and 3 bases at J, with 18 bases between the two ends. For the CDR3, the DNA is TGCGCCAGCAGCCAAGAAAGCCCGGACGCAGGAAACTACGAGCAGTACTTC. It yields the protein CASSQESPDAGNYEQYF.

The chain is built from TRBV27 and TRBJ2-2; D remains unclear. Germline CDR1 MNHEY, CDR2 SMNVEV (reference sequence). Between the trimmed V and J ends, which lost 2 bases and 7 bases, there was a span of 5 bases. This CDR3 is built from 12 residues. The CDR3 nucleotides read TGTGCCAGCAGTTTAGTCGGCGGGGAGCTGTTTTTT. Translation: CASSLVGGELFF.

This clonotype was detected only a few times. The V and J genes are TRBV7-9 and TRBJ1-6, with D uncertain. The V end lost 4 bases, the J end lost 9 bases, and 13 bases lay between the germline ends. CDR3 length: 14 amino acids. Per germline, CDR1 SEHNR and CDR2 FQNEAQ (reference sequence). CDR3 in DNA: TGTGCCAGCAGCTCGATTGTAGGAATTTCACCCCTCCACTTT. This encodes CASSSIVGISPLHF.

Ten or more counts support this clonotype. The chain employs TRBV20-1 and TRBJ2-7; D may be TRBD2 (5 bases). The V gene lost 4 bases and the J gene lost 0 bases, with 10 bases spanning the gap. Germline V gene lookup returns CDR1 DFQATT and CDR2 SNEGSKA (reference sequence). CDR3 length: 13 amino acids. The CDR3 here is CSAIRETSYEQYF. The CDR3 DNA reads as TGCAGTGCTATCCGGGAAACCTCCTACGAGCAGTACTTC.

This clonotype occurred a few times. V usage is TRBV18 and J usage is TRBJ1-1; 7 bases agree with TRBD1. J gave up 5 bases and V 2 bases, and 5 bases lay outside the gene matches. There are 14 residues in the CDR3. The germline V gene has CDR1 KGHSH and CDR2 LQKENI. The CDR3 DNA reads as TGTGCCAGCTCACCAACAGGGGAACGGACTGAAGCTTTCTTT. It encodes CASSPTGERTEAFF.

This clonotype was counted ten times or more. This sequence joins TRBV11-2 and TRBJ2-5; D not certain. This CDR3 comprises 14 residues. Trimming shortened V by 2 bases and J by 5 bases, and 12 bases separated the two germline ends. Looked up from germline, CDR1 is SGHAT and CDR2 is FQNNGV. DNA of the CDR3: TGTGCCAGCAGCTTAATGTGGGGTTCGGAGACCCAGTACTTC. Translated: CASSLMWGSETQYF.

The chain carries TRBV29-1 and TRBJ2-5, with 10 nucleotides matching TRBD1. Unmatched junction bases numbered 12, after V lost 5 bases and J lost 0 bases. This CDR3 region has 17 residues. CDR1 is SQVTM, CDR2 ANQGSEA, per germline. The CDR3, as DNA: TGCAGCGTTTCCCGGGACAGGGGCCATCCCGACCAAGAGACCCAGTACTTC. Translation: CSVSRDRGHPDQETQYF.

This clonotype occurred a few times. This sequence joins TRBV21-1 and TRBJ2-4. TRBV21-1 is a recognized pseudogene. This CDR3 spans 14 amino acids. CDR3 DNA sequence: TGTGCCAGCAGCAATGGTACTTCCAAAAACATTCAGTACTTC. It specifies CASSNGTSKNIQYF.

This clonotype was detected many times. This sequence joins TRBV5-1 and TRBJ2-5; TRBD2 might be the D (6 bases). Germline V gene data show CDR1 as SGHRS and CDR2 as YFSETQ. The V and J ends lost 5 bases and 7 bases respectively, with 12 bases between them. The CDR3 is made up of 12 amino acids. The CDR3: CASRRESGTQYF. DNA of the CDR3: TGCGCCAGCAGACGGGAGTCAGGGACCCAGTACTTC. The whole variable domain, filled in from reference TRBV5-1 and TRBJ2-5, reads KAGVTQTPRYLIKTRGQQVTLSCSPISGHRSVSWYQQTPGQGLQFLFEYFSETQRNKGNFPGRFSGRQFSNSRSEMNVSTLELGDSALYLCASRRESGTQYFGPGTRLLVL.

This clonotype appeared a few times. The V gene is TRBV12-3 or TRBV12-4, the J gene TRBJ2-4; tentatively, D is TRBD1 (5 bases). The V gene lost 3 bases and the J gene lost 0 bases, with 18 bases spanning the gap. The CDR3 sequence is 18 residues long. In DNA, the CDR3 is TGTGCCAGCAGTTTTTTCGTGACAGCCGGATTAGCCAAAAACATTCAGTACTTC. Translated, it gives CASSFFVTAGLAKNIQYF.

The gene calls are TRBV5-1 and TRBJ1-1, with 8 bases lining up with TRBD1. There are 16 residues in the CDR3. Per germline, CDR1 SGHRS and CDR2 YFSETQ. Germline trimming cut 4 bases from V and 4 bases from J; bases unmatched to any gene: 12. CDR3 loop: CASSDGQGFSSTEAFF. Here the CDR3 DNA reads TGCGCCAGCAGCGACGGACAGGGATTCTCGAGCACTGAAGCTTTCTTT.

This sequence joins TRBV6-1 and TRBJ2-1, with D tentatively TRBD1 or TRBD2 (5 bases each). V was clipped by 6 bases and J by 2 bases, with 14 bases between them. The CDR3 is 15 residues long. Germline loops: CDR1 MNHNS, CDR2 SASEGT. CDR3 amino acids: CASSFPRGAYNEQFF. The CDR3 bases are TGTGCCAGCAGCTTTCCTAGGGGAGCCTACAATGAGCAGTTCTTC.

This clonotype has more than one count but fewer than ten. The chain uses TRBV27 and TRBJ1-2; perhaps TRBD1 as D (5 bases). In germline, CDR1 is MNHEY, CDR2 SMNVEV (reference sequence). V lost 5 bases and J lost 2, with 18 bases in between. This CDR3 is built from 16 residues. CDR3 coding DNA: TGTGCCAGCAGTGACTTCCCGGGACTTATAAACTATGGCTACACCTTC. It codes for CASSDFPGLINYGYTF.

This clonotype occurred a few times. This chain joins TRBV6-1 and TRBJ2-1, with D tentatively TRBD1 (5 bases). This CDR3 contains 15 residues. Per the germline V gene, CDR1 is MNHNS and CDR2 is SASEGT. V was shortened by 6 bases and J by 7 bases, with 19 bases between the two germline ends. The CDR3 DNA is TGTGCCAGCAGCACATGGCAGGGAATTTCGAATGAGCAGTTCTTC. It translates to CASSTWQGISNEQFF.

V is TRBV15 and J is TRBJ2-3; 7 positions agree with TRBD2. CDR1 is LNHNV and CDR2 is YYDKDF in the germline V gene (reference sequence). This CDR3 is 15 amino acids long. Germline trimming cut 6 bases from V and 3 bases from J; bases unmatched to any gene: 9. CDR3 amino acids: CATSQFGGSTDTQYF. As DNA, the CDR3 is TGTGCCACCAGTCAGTTCGGGGGGTCGACAGATACGCAGTATTTT.

This chain connects TRBV5-1 to TRBJ2-2; D uncertain. Germline V CDR1 and CDR2: SGHRS, YFSETQ. This CDR3 has 16 amino acids. Trimming cost V 4 bases and J 0 bases, with 13 bases left between them. CDR3 sequence (DNA): TGCGCCAGCAGCCCTTTAACGGTTCCGAACACCGGGGAGCTGTTTTTT. Translating it yields CASSPLTVPNTGELFF.

This clonotype has a handful of counts. This chain uses TRBV12-3 or TRBV12-4 with TRBJ1-2; D perhaps matches TRBD1 (5 bases). Trimming cost V 5 bases and J 8 bases, with 18 bases left between them. The CDR3 consists of 14 residues. CDR3 nucleotides: TGTGCCAGCAGTCTCGGCGCTACAGGACGGGGCTACACCTTC. Translated: CASSLGATGRGYTF.

This clonotype was seen a few times. This rearrangement joins TRBV29-1 to TRBJ2-5, with no clear D. Germline-derived CDR1 and CDR2 are SQVTM and ANQGSEA. The CDR3 has 15 amino acids. Trimming removed 2 bases at V and 4 bases at J, with 17 bases between. The CDR3 DNA reads TGCAGCGTTGAATGGGTGGCAGACTCCGGAGAGACCCAGTACTTC. Residues: CSVEWVADSGETQYF.

This clonotype was found many times. V usage is TRBV5-1 and J usage is TRBJ2-1; D is perhaps TRBD2 (5 bases). CDR1 is SGHRS and CDR2 is YFSETQ in the germline V gene. Deletions cut 0 bases from V and 8 bases from J, with 12 bases between. This CDR3 region has 14 residues. CDR3 coding DNA: TGCGCCAGCAGCTTGGCGGGATACGTCGATGAGCAGTTCTTC. Its translation: CASSLAGYVDEQFF.

The gene calls are TRBV3-1 and TRBJ2-7; 9 positions agree with TRBD2. The CDR3 runs 13 residues. From germline, CDR1 is LGHDT and CDR2 YNNKEL (reference sequence). Trimming cost V 7 bases and J 6 bases; bases outside gene matches: 7. CDR3: CASNAGGVSEQYF. The CDR3 bases are TGTGCCAGCAATGCGGGGGGGGTCTCCGAGCAGTACTTC.